Listed here are 3 T cell receptor beta chains from one sample, sequenced in a study of blood T cells in healthy people across ages. Using a J-beta primer mix together with a sample-barcoded 5' primer, a second PCR was run for roughly 6 to 12 cycles. TCRdb reprocessed the 5' RACE reads via MiXCR and lists one record per CDR3 protein. The sample lists approximately 320,000 distinct CDR3 sequences, around 29% occurring once. Sequenced input: blood. These receptors all stem from a woman in her seventies in good health.

The chain recombines TRBV20-1 with TRBJ2-5, with 9 positions matching TRBD2. This CDR3 has 16 residues. CDR1 is DFQATT and CDR2 is SNEGSKA in the germline V gene (reference sequence). The V gene end was trimmed by 5 bases and the J gene end by 5 bases; junction bases not matched to a gene: 15. This chain's CDR3 is CSAPRPGTSSSETQYF. CDR3 DNA sequence: TGCAGTGCTCCCCGACCCGGGACTAGCTCCAGCGAGACCCAGTACTTC.

This clonotype has a handful of counts. This sequence joins TRBV14 and TRBJ2-5; TRBD2 aligns across 8 bases. Germline V CDR1 and CDR2: SGHDN, FVKESK. The V and J ends lost 1 base and 11 bases, in that order; junction bases with no gene match: 6. The CDR3 has 13 amino acids. CDR3 region: CASSQASGSVQYF. As DNA, the CDR3 is TGTGCCAGCAGCCAAGCAAGCGGGAGCGTGCAGTACTTC. Looking up the rest from reference TRBV14 and TRBJ2-5 gives the full variable domain: EAGVTQFPSHSVIEKGQTVTLRCDPISGHDNLYWYRRVMGKEIKFLLHFVKESKQDESGMPNNRFLAERTGGTYSTLKVQPAELEDSGVYFCASSQASGSVQYFGPGTRLLVL.

This sequence joins TRBV20-1 and TRBJ2-7; 8 bases align to TRBD1. CDR3 length: 15 amino acids. With 7 bases clipped from V and 3 bases from J, the junction kept 14 bases outside the gene matches. The germline V gene has CDR1 DFQATT and CDR2 SNEGSKA (reference sequence). CDR3 residues: CSVPRTLTGVYEQYF. In DNA, the CDR3 is TGCAGTGTCCCCCGAACTTTGACAGGGGTCTACGAGCAGTACTTC.